This T cell receptor (beta chain) is drawn from a study of shared clonotypes between healthy human individuals. Study as a whole: Samples came from a couple of female and a few male donors aged 18 to 49. Donors had three CD4 naive, three CD4 memory, two CD8 naive and one CD8 memory plate apiece.

V gave up 4 bases and J gave up 7 bases; unmatched junction bases: 3. CDR1 is SGDLS and CDR2 is YYNGEE in the germline V gene. This CDR3 contains 15 residues. TCRdb's copy holds only in-frame clones and misses some; the assay was immunoSEQ multiplex PCR. There are some 690,000 clones in the sample; about 92% occur only once, and about 33% lies in the top ten. Both CD45RO+ cells and CCR7-negative CD45RA+ TemRA cells were combined to make up CD8 memory. Study-level results: Blood was the only sampled material, and tissue repertoires likely differ.

The count of this clone is one. Its antigen is still unknown. The chain links TRBV9 to TRBJ2-1; 15 bases are shared with TRBD2. The receptor's source is a man between 18 and 29 years old in good health. Some clones in this sample may be carry-over from other donors' samples. The sample taken for sequencing was memory CD8+ T cells from PBMCs. The subset: CD45RO+ cells pooled with CCR7-negative TemRA cells. The CDR3 region has the DNA TGTGCCAGCAGCACCGGGACTAGCGGGAGGAATGAGCAGTTCTTC. This gives the protein CASSTGTSGRNEQFF.